A selection of T cell receptor beta chains follows, all from one sample in a study of T-cell reconstitution after alpha-beta-depleted transplantation in children. TCRdb ran MiXCR on the PCR reads and lists one entry per CDR3 protein. The sample consists of around 960,000 distinct CDR3 sequences, roughly 29% of them appearing once. The input for sequencing was PBMCs, mostly from graft donor cells, taken 360 days after TCRalphabeta/CD19-depleted stem cell transplant. These receptors were obtained from a boy under two years old who had a stem cell transplant for SCID, so the T cells may come from the graft donor. The CDR3 runs from the conserved cysteine through the conserved F or W. D genes are given only for firm matches. Clone sizes are given selectively: once, few, many, or a class where the clone is expanded.

J: TRBJ1-6; D: TRBD1; V: TRBV20-1; size: .; DNA: TGCAGTGCCCAGGGGGACGGCCCACTCTCACCCCTCCACTTT; CDR3: CSAQGDGPLSPLHF
J: TRBJ1-5; D: .; V: TRBV20-1; size: .; DNA: TGCAGTGCTAGAGATCGCCCAAGCAATCAGCCCCAGCATTTT; CDR3: CSARDRPSNQPQHF
J: TRBJ1-2; D: TRBD1; V: TRBV5-1; size: few; DNA: TGCGCCAGCAGCCAAGAGACAGGGACCTATGGCTACACCTTC; CDR3: CASSQETGTYGYTF
J: TRBJ2-1; D: TRBD2; V: TRBV9; size: few; DNA: TGTGCCAGCAGCGCCGGGACTAGCGATCGGAGTGAGCAGTTCTTC; CDR3: CASSAGTSDRSEQFF
J: TRBJ1-5; D: .; V: TRBV10-3; size: .; DNA: TGTGCCATCAGTGAGTCTTTGTCGGATGGTCAGCCCCAGCATTTT; CDR3: CAISESLSDGQPQHF
J: TRBJ1-1; D: .; V: TRBV7-3; size: .; DNA: TGTGCCAGCAGCTTAAGCCGGGTTGAGAACACTGAAGCTTTCTTT; CDR3: CASSLSRVENTEAFF
J: TRBJ2-1; D: .; V: TRBV10-1; size: few; DNA: TGCGCCAGCAGTGAGTCGAGGGGAAGCTCCTACAATGAGCAGTTCTTC; CDR3: CASSESRGSSYNEQFF
J: TRBJ2-1; D: TRBD2; V: TRBV7-8; size: few; DNA: TGTGCCAGCAGCATCCGACTAGCGGGGGCCGACAATGAGCAGTTCTTC; CDR3: CASSIRLAGADNEQFF
J: TRBJ1-3; D: TRBD1; V: TRBV12-3/TRBV12-4; size: .; DNA: TGTGCCAGCGGGACAGGGTATTCTGGAAACACCATATATTTT; CDR3: CASGTGYSGNTIYF
J: TRBJ2-3; D: .; V: TRBV11-3; size: .; DNA: TGTGCCAGCAGCTCCGGACAGCGGGGAATCACAGATACGCAGTATTTT; CDR3: CASSSGQRGITDTQYF
J: TRBJ2-5; D: .; V: TRBV6-1; size: .; DNA: TGTGCCAGCAGTGAGGTGCCCGGTCTTCAGGAGACCCAGTACTTC; CDR3: CASSEVPGLQETQYF
J: TRBJ2-1; D: .; V: TRBV5-1; size: .; DNA: TGCGCCAGCAGCTTGGGGTCGGGGCCGAAGTTCTTC; CDR3: CASSLGSGPKFF
J: TRBJ2-3; D: TRBD1; V: TRBV5-1; size: few; DNA: TGCGCCAGCAGCTTGGGCTCGGGACAGGGCACAGATACGCAGTATTTT; CDR3: CASSLGSGQGTDTQYF
J: TRBJ2-7; D: TRBD2; V: TRBV20-1; size: .; DNA: TGCAGTGCTAGTTTGCGGGGGGGACGGGAGCAGTACTTC; CDR3: CSASLRGGREQYF
J: TRBJ2-7; D: .; V: TRBV5-1; size: few; DNA: TGCGCCAGCAGCGTTTCAGACCTCCCCTACGAGCAGTACTTC; CDR3: CASSVSDLPYEQYF
J: TRBJ1-2; D: .; V: TRBV28; size: few; DNA: TGTGCCAGCAGTTTCCAAGATGGCTACACCTTC; CDR3: CASSFQDGYTF
J: TRBJ2-7; D: TRBD1; V: TRBV5-1; size: .; DNA: TGCGCCAGCAGCTTGGCGATGGGACAGGTAGGCTACGAGCAGTACTTC; CDR3: CASSLAMGQVGYEQYF
J: TRBJ2-3; D: .; V: TRBV12-3/TRBV12-4; size: .; DNA: TGTGCCAGCAGTCCCACCCCGGGTACGCAGTATTTT; CDR3: CASSPTPGTQYF
J: TRBJ1-5; D: .; V: TRBV7-2; size: .; DNA: TGTGCCAGCAGCTTAGAAGCAGGGATAATAAATCAGCCCCAGCATTTT; CDR3: CASSLEAGIINQPQHF
J: TRBJ2-3; D: TRBD2; V: TRBV20-1; size: .; DNA: TGCAGTGCTAGATCTCTAGCGGGGGCCACAGATACGCAGTATTTT; CDR3: CSARSLAGATDTQYF
J: TRBJ2-1; D: .; V: TRBV12-3/TRBV12-4; size: few; DNA: TGTGCCAGCACCTCTGAGGAGAGTTACAATGAGCAGTTCTTC; CDR3: CASTSEESYNEQFF
J: TRBJ1-2; D: .; V: TRBV6-1; size: few; DNA: TGTGCCAGCAGGGGGGGGTCAAACTATGGCTACACCTTC; CDR3: CASRGGSNYGYTF
J: TRBJ2-1; D: TRBD2; V: TRBV20-1; size: .; DNA: TGCAGTGCTCCACGTAGCGGGGATGAGCAGTTCTTC; CDR3: CSAPRSGDEQFF
J: TRBJ2-3; D: .; V: TRBV19; size: once; DNA: TGTGCCAGTAGTATATTTGGGACTGCAACAGATACGCAGTATTTT; CDR3: CASSIFGTATDTQYF
J: TRBJ2-1; D: TRBD1; V: TRBV27; size: few; DNA: TGTGCCAGCGAAGGGGGCGGAAATGAGCAGTTCTTC; CDR3: CASEGGGNEQFF
J: TRBJ2-3; D: TRBD1; V: TRBV6-1; size: .; DNA: TGTGCCAGCAGTCATGACAGGGTGAGAGGCACAGATACGCAGTATTTT; CDR3: CASSHDRVRGTDTQYF
J: TRBJ1-1; D: .; V: TRBV7-3; size: .; DNA: TGTGCCAGCAGCTTATCGTACTTGGGGGGGGCCAAGAACACTGAAGCTTTCTTT; CDR3: CASSLSYLGGAKNTEAFF
J: TRBJ2-7; D: .; V: TRBV20-1; size: many; DNA: TGCAGTGCTAGAGATCAGGGAAACTACGAGCAGTACTTC; CDR3: CSARDQGNYEQYF
J: TRBJ2-7; D: TRBD1; V: TRBV20-1; size: few; DNA: TGCAGTGCTAGACGGGACAGGGTATCCTACGAGCAGTACTTC; CDR3: CSARRDRVSYEQYF
J: TRBJ2-7; D: .; V: TRBV6-2/TRBV6-3; size: .; DNA: TGTGCCAGCAGTTGGGGGGACAGCCGGGGGTCCTACGAGCAGTACTTC; CDR3: CASSWGDSRGSYEQYF
J: TRBJ2-5; D: TRBD1; V: TRBV7-9; size: .; DNA: TGTGCCAGCAGCTTCGGGACAGGCGACGGGGAGACCCAGTACTTC; CDR3: CASSFGTGDGETQYF
J: TRBJ2-1; D: TRBD2; V: TRBV20-1; size: .; DNA: TGCAGTGCCCACCCACTAGCGGGGGGGCCTCGTTCCTACAATGAGCAGTTCTTC; CDR3: CSAHPLAGGPRSYNEQFF
J: TRBJ1-2; D: .; V: TRBV20-1; size: .; DNA: TGCAGTGCCCGAGAAGGCTACACCTTC; CDR3: CSAREGYTF
J: TRBJ2-2; D: .; V: TRBV28; size: .; DNA: TGTGCCAGCAGTTTTTATCGGGGGGCTTCGAACACCGGGGAGCTGTTTTTT; CDR3: CASSFYRGASNTGELFF
J: TRBJ1-6; D: .; V: TRBV9; size: few; DNA: TGTGCCAGCAGCGTAGAGGGGACTCCTAATTCACCCCTCCACTTT; CDR3: CASSVEGTPNSPLHF
J: TRBJ1-1; D: .; V: TRBV29-1; size: .; DNA: TGCAGCGTTGTTGGTCGGGACACTGAAGCTTTCTTT; CDR3: CSVVGRDTEAFF
J: TRBJ1-3; D: .; V: TRBV5-5; size: .; DNA: TGTGCCAGCAGCTTTGACGGGGACACCATATATTTT; CDR3: CASSFDGDTIYF